This T cell receptor beta chain was captured in a study of post-analysis software for immune sequencing data (dated by TCRdb to 2014 to 2015). About the full investigation: Recorded disease courses included relapsing-remitting, secondary progressive and progressive-relapsing multiple sclerosis, with some patients lacking subtype annotation. Patient repertoires were compared against 11 previously published healthy control repertoires from donors aged roughly 6 to 28 years. A subset of samples was prepared in parallel using single-end sample barcoding, then pooled and co-amplified after Illumina adapter ligation. General findings and caveats noted by the study authors: The multiple sclerosis patient group was slightly younger than the control group. Direct clustering with F measure revealed strong co-clustering of samples prepared in the same batch, which led to a batch-effect correction. Compared with controls, multiple sclerosis patients had significantly lower normalized Chao1 diversity, a finding suggesting substantial peripheral T-cell clonal expansion.

To note about this clonotype: Its antigen is not yet known. Per-base quality was not reported, and no clone a single base away is much larger than it.

The library was prepared using PCR. Instrument on record: Illumina HiSeq 2500. Unique molecular identifiers were incorporated into TCR beta cDNA libraries to reduce PCR and sequencing biases. Per 1 to 10 million input T cells, roughly 0.5 million cDNA molecules were obtained, such that each molecule approximated one T cell. The same protocol used for the earlier healthy control dataset was applied to prepare and sequence the patient libraries. Samples belonging to the same batch were prepared together, multiplexed and sequenced on a shared HiSeq lane. In the original analysis: Raw barcoded reads were processed with MIGEC, and single-read molecular identifier groups were discarded before consensus assembly and CDR3 extraction. Clonotype tables were post-analysed with VDJtools, normalizing diversity by down-sampling all datasets to the smallest sample size. In repertoire overlap clustering, CDR3 amino acid sequences, but not nucleotide sequences, were matched to correct batch-related cross-sample contamination. Clones were called with MiXCR by TCRdb after fastp trimmed the public reads at Q25, and only in-frame beta chains were retained. Here each entry gathers all rows of one CDR3 protein and keeps the most common genes and DNA. The V and J calls, along with clone size, are taken from TCRdb and not from the paper's own processing. The sample profile shows 750,000 to 950,000 distinct CDR3 sequences; about 50% of them were found once. Approximately 4.5% of the sample comes from the top ten.

To demonstrate the VDJtools post-analysis software, the study profiled TCR beta repertoires from the peripheral blood of about a dozen young patients with multiple sclerosis. The multiple sclerosis patients were children and adolescents ranging in age from roughly 6 to 15 years. The specimen was blood. This TCR was recovered from a girl under 18 with multiple sclerosis.

This receptor has the CDR3 CASSSQVYNEQFF. The DNA reads TGTGCCAGCAGTTCCCAGGTCTACAATGAGCAGTTCTTC. This sequence uses TRBV6-5 and TRBJ2-1, with the identity of the D gene unclear. Measured from the cysteine to the phenylalanine, the CDR3 is 13 residues long. Only the CDR3 DNA is retained, 39 bases long and in frame from the first base. Via the germline V gene, CDR1 is MNHEY and CDR2 SVGAGI. Trimming costs V 4 bases and J 3 bases, and their ends lie 7 bases apart.